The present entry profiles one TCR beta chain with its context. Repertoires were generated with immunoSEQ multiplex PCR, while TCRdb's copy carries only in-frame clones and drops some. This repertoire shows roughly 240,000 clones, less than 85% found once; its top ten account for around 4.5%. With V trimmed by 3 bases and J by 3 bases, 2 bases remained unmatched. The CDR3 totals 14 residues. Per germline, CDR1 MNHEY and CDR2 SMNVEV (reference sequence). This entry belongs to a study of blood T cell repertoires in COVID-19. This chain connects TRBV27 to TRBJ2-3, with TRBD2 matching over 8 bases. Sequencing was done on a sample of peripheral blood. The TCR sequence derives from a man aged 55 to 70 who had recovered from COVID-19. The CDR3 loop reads CASSFGGRTDTQYF. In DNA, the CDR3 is TGTGCCAGCAGTTTCGGCGGGAGGACAGATACGCAGTATTTT.